The clone carrying this T cell receptor beta chain was observed many times. This specimen belongs to a study of T cells in Graves' hyperthyroidism and ophthalmopathy. Amplified TCR beta CDR3 regions came from RNA transcripts. RT-PCR in the first round (using the HTBI primer set) targeted the TCR CDR3. TCRdb recomputed calls from the multiplex PCR reads with MiXCR, one row per CDR3 protein. The sample has hundreds of thousands of distinct CDR3 sequences; more than 11% are singletons. This CDR3 is built from 12 residues. V was trimmed by 3 bases and J by 7 bases, leaving 9 bases between them. The TCR comes from a woman aged 25 to 39 with Graves' hyperthyroidism that later progressed to Graves' ophthalmopathy. The chain carries TRBV12-3 or TRBV12-4 and TRBJ1-1; D not resolved. Material: blood. CDR3 sequence: CASSFGWSEAFF. The CDR3 bases are TGTGCCAGCAGTTTTGGATGGAGTGAAGCTTTCTTT.